Reported below is one T cell receptor beta chain. Its antigen specificity is not known. There are no base qualities to consult, and no much larger clone falls within one base. The source of the sample is a study of T-cell memory formation after mild COVID-19 (dated by TCRdb to the early 2020s). Some background on the complete study: TCR sequence clusters from the two donors were found to be largely donor specific. In a couple of donors, T-cell clones that expanded and contracted after mild COVID-19 were followed by sequencing TCRalpha and TCRbeta repertoires longitudinally. The cohort comprised two young, previously healthy adult volunteers, one female and one male. What the study reported, not specific to this receptor: From day 15 to 85, contracting clones showed balanced CD4/CD8 phenotypes, whereas a second wave of clones that expanded from day 15 to 37 leaned towards CD4+. Some responding clones were detected in pre-infection memory, which suggested that pre-existing cross-reactive memory T cells had joined the SARS-CoV-2 response. The study covered only two mild cases, and larger cohorts including severe cases with pre-infection samples were considered necessary. The second-wave clones that peaked on day 37 were not confirmed to be SARS-CoV-2 specific. Contracting CD4+ clones turned up mainly in the CM and EM memory subsets, whereas EMRA was where CD8+ clones were enriched.

PBMCs were isolated by Ficoll-Paque density gradient centrifugation. V ends up 3 bases short and J 2 bases short, with an unmatched junction base count of 9. CDR1 and CDR2 (MGHRA, YSYEKL) derive from the germline V gene. From its cysteine to its phenylalanine, the CDR3 spans 18 amino acids. Only the CDR3 DNA is retained, 54 bases long and in frame from the first base. Sequencing relied on an Illumina NovaSeq 6000. TCRalpha and TCRbeta cDNA libraries were built by 5'RACE with constant-segment primers, adding sample barcodes and unique molecular identifiers. Trizol reagent was used to extract RNA from every sample. Amplification of the libraries took two PCR steps, and the second step added a second sample barcode plus Illumina TruSeq adapters. Sequencing of the libraries was done on an Illumina NovaSeq, producing 2 x 150 bp paired-end reads. In the authors' own workflow: With migec v1.2.7, reads were demultiplexed and then collapsed into UMI-guided consensus sequences. With mixcr v2.1.11, UMI consensuses were aligned to TRA and TRB V and J templates and assembled into clonotypes. A clonotype was counted as expanded or contracted only if both edgeR and NoisET called the change significant, with noise models trained on biological replicates. edgeR calls used a false discovery rate-adjusted p below 0.01 and a log2 fold-change threshold of 1. As an exploratory analysis of dynamics, max-normalized trajectories of the 1000 most abundant clonotypes were examined with PCA combined with hierarchical clustering. Separately sequenced CD4+ and CD8+ repertoires were used to assign the CD4 or CD8 phenotype of responding clones. Clones were called with MiXCR by TCRdb after fastp trimmed the public reads at Q25, and only in-frame beta chains were retained. CDR3 protein duplicates are merged, each entry listing the most common genes and DNA. The V and J calls, along with clone size, are taken from TCRdb and not from the paper's own processing. The sample contains 450,000 to 650,000 distinct CDR3 sequences, roughly 22% of them found a single time. The ten largest clones take up 9.5% to 15% of the sample.

The source is an adult woman who had mild COVID-19 (a few samples of this study predate the infection). The sample titles of this study are shuffled in the database, so cell type and time point are left out; the donor was told from shared clones. What was sequenced was PBMCs or a T cell subset sorted from them (not recorded which). The V and J genes are TRBV4-1 and TRBJ2-5; the central 13 bases match TRBD2. In nucleotide form, the sequence is TGCGCCAGCAGCCAGACCGGGACTAGCGGGGTGTCTCAAGAGACCCAGTACTTC. Translation gives CASSQTGTSGVSQETQYF.